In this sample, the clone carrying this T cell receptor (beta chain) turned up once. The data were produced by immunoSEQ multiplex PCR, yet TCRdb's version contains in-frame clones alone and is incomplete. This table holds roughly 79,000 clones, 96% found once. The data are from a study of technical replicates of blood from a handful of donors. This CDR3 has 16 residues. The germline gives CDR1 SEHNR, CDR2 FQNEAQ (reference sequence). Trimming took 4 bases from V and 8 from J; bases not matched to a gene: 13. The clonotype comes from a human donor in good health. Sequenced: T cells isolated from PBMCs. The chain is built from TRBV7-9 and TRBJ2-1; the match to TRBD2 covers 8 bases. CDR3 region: CASSSRAAGGIDEQFF. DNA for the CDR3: TGTGCCAGCAGCTCCCGCGCGGCGGGAGGAATCGATGAGCAGTTCTTC.